This TCR beta chain was identified during a study of cytomegalovirus exposure and HLA in healthy donors. The CDR3 is 13 amino acids. V lost 1 base and J 3 bases, leaving 7 bases between the germline ends. CDR1 and CDR2 (germline): SGHAT, FQNNGV. Researchers ran the PCR with 60 Vbeta and 13 Jbeta primers. The method was immunoSEQ multiplex PCR; TCRdb's version includes in-frame clones alone and lacks a portion of them. The sample consists of some 190,000 clones, around 75% of them appearing once. With respect to this clone: Its cognate antigen is unknown.

Healthy bone marrow donors made up the donors. Study-wide results and caveats: TCR beta chains numbering about 160 were designated cytomegalovirus-associated. Excluded were some V segments that proved indistinguishable, including TRBV6-2 and TRBV6-3.

This sequence joins TRBV11-2 and TRBJ2-7; possibly TRBD2 for D (6 bases). This clonotype originated in a woman under 40 in good health and CMV-seropositive. Sample: PBMCs. The CDR3 region is CASSLVSGYEQYF. The CDR3 DNA reads TGTGCCAGCAGCTTAGTTAGCGGCTACGAGCAGTACTTC.